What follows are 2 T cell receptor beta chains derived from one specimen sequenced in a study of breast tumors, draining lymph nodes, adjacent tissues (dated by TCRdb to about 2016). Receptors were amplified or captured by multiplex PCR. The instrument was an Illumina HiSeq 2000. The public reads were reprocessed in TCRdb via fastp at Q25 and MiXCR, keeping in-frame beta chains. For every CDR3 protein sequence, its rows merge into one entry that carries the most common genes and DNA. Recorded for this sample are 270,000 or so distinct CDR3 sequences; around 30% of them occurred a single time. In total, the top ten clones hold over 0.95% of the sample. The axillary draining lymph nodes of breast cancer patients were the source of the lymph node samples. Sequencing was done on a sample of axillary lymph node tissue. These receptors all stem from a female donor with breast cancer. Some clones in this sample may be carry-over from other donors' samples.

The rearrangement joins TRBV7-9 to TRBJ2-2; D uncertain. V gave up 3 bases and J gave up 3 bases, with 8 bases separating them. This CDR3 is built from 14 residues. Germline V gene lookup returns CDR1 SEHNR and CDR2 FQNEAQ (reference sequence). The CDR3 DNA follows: TGTGCCAGCAGCTTTATTGAGTACACCGGGGAGCTGTTTTTT. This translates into CASSFIEYTGELFF.

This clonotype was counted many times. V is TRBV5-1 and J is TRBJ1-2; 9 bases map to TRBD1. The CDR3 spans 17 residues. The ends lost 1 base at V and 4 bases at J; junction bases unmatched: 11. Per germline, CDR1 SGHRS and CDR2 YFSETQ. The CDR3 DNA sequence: TGCGCCAGCAGCTTGATGCGCCGGGACAGGGAATTCTATGGCTACACCTTC. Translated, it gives CASSLMRRDREFYGYTF.